The T cell receptor beta chain under discussion was sequenced for a study of shared clonotypes between healthy human individuals. Findings and caveats of the study: Among non-shared clonotypes, generation probabilities were lower than among those shared by all four donors. Represented diversity (both genetic and exposure-history) was limited by the small number of donors. Sampling covered nothing but blood. Tissue TCR repertoires likely differ from those found in blood. Among the subsets, naive ones generally showed larger estimated richness than memory ones.

Data came from immunoSEQ multiplex PCR; TCRdb stores just in-frame clones and leaves some out. The profile shows approximately 320,000 clones, about 74% of them singletons. This clone came up a few times. Its antigen is not known. Germline V lookup: CDR1 SGHTA, CDR2 FQGNSA. CDR3 length: 14 amino acids. V lost 2 bases, J lost 2 bases, and 8 bases lay in between. This TCR was recovered from a man aged 25 to 40 in good health. The chain has TRBV7-2 and TRBJ2-3; D is perhaps TRBD2 (5 bases). Material for sequencing was memory CD4+ T cells sorted from blood. As for subset: CD45RA-negative fraction. The CDR3, as DNA: TGTGCCAGCAGCTTAAACCTAGCCACAGATACGCAGTATTTT. Its translation: CASSLNLATDTQYF.